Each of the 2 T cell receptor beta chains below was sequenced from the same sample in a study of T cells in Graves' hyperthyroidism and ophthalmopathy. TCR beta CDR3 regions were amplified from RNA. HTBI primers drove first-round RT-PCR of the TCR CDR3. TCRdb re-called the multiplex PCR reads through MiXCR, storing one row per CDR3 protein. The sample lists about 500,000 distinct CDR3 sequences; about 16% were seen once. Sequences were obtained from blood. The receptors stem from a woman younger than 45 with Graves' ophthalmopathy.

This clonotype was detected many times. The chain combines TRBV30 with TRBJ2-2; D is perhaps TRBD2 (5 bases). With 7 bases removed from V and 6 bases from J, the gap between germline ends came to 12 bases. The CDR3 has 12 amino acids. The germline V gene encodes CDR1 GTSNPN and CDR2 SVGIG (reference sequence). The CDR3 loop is CASDFPPGELFF. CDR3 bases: TGTGCCTCGGACTTTCCCCCCGGGGAGCTGTTTTTT.

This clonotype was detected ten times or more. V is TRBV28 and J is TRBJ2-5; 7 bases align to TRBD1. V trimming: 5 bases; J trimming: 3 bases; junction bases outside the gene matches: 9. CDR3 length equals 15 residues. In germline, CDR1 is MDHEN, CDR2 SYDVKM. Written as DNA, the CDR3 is TGTGCCAGCAGTCTCACAGGGGCTGGGGAAGAGACCCAGTACTTC. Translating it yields CASSLTGAGEETQYF.